The present entry profiles one TCR beta chain with its context. The source of the sample is a study of shared clonotypes between healthy human individuals. Study summary: There were three CD4 naive, three CD4 memory, two CD8 naive and one CD8 memory plates per donor.

With 3 bases removed from V and 4 bases from J, the gap between germline ends came to 10 bases. CDR3 length: 13 residues. Germline CDR1 reads LNHNV; CDR2 reads YYDKDF (reference sequence). Only in-frame clones appear in the TCRdb table, and some are missing; sequencing was by immunoSEQ multiplex PCR. The repertoire includes about 2.2 million clones, 93% of them detected once, and 1.5% to 2% sits in the top ten. Naive CD8 populations comprised CD45RO-negative cells positively selected for CCR7, excluding terminally differentiated effector memory CD45RA+ cells. Nashville, Tennessee was home to all donors, each a Caucasian adult.

The source of this sequence is a man aged 18 to 29 in good health. Some clones in this sample may be carry-over from other donors' samples. Sequenced input: naive CD8+ T cells from PBMCs. V gene TRBV15 combines with J gene TRBJ2-7, with D uncertain. CDR3: CATSSRAYYEQYF. In DNA form, the CDR3 reads TGTGCCACCAGCAGCCGCGCATATTACGAGCAGTACTTC.